The 3 T cell receptor beta chains reported below all come from one sample, sequenced in a study of T cells in tuberculosis. Assay: immunoSEQ multiplex PCR; the TCRdb copy retains only in-frame clones and omits some. Here the sample spans about 54,000 clones, around 90% being singletons. Sorting used thawed, overnight-rested PBMC stained with anti-CD3, a viability dye and GMM-loaded CD1B tetramer. The lipid loaded on the CD1B tetramers was C32 glucose monomycolate from Rhodococcus equi. The sequenced material came from CD1b-GMM tetramer-negative cells sorted from PBMCs. These receptors were collected from an adult woman with latent tuberculosis.

This sequence joins TRBV4-3 and TRBJ2-1, with a possible D match to TRBD1 (6 bases). Trimming shortened V by 0 bases and J by 4 bases, and 16 bases separated the two germline ends. Germline-derived CDR1 and CDR2 are LGHNA and YSLEER. The CDR3 is made up of 17 amino acids. CDR3 in amino acids: CASSQELGGQVYNEQFF. For the CDR3, the DNA is TGCGCCAGCAGCCAAGAATTAGGGGGACAAGTTTACAATGAGCAGTTCTTC.

The chain has TRBV6-1 and TRBJ2-1; the match to TRBD1 covers 7 bases. Trimming took 8 bases from V and 3 from J; bases not matched to a gene: 4. CDR1 and CDR2 from the germline V gene are MNHNS and SASEGT. The CDR3 runs 13 residues. The CDR3: CASEGQSYNEQFF. In DNA, the CDR3 is TGTGCCAGCGAGGGACAGAGCTACAATGAGCAGTTCTTC.

This clone appeared a few times. The rearrangement links TRBV4-3 to TRBJ1-5; maybe TRBD1 (5 bases). V lost 2 bases and J 7 bases, leaving 12 bases between the germline ends. This CDR3 comprises 14 residues. Germline loops: CDR1 LGHNA, CDR2 YSLEER. The CDR3 reads CASSQRKGRQPQHF. CDR3 bases: TGCGCCAGCAGCCAACGAAAGGGGCGACAGCCCCAGCATTTT.